Shown below are 10 T cell receptor beta chains from a single sample sequenced in a study of beta chain features in type 1 diabetes. The whole isolated RNA underwent reverse transcription, so sequencing captured expressed TCRB transcripts. TCRdb keeps only in-frame clones here, not all; method: immunoSEQ multiplex PCR. The data contain roughly 350,000 clones, 9.5% to 11% of them singletons. Material for sequencing was naive CD4+ T cells from blood. The receptors here all came from a woman aged 25 to 39 in good health.

This clone was recorded a few times. The chain links TRBV5-1 to TRBJ2-3; the match to TRBD1 covers 10 bases. This CDR3 contains 15 residues. V lost 4 bases, J lost 4 bases, and 6 bases stayed unmatched. Germline V CDR1 and CDR2: SGHRS, YFSETQ. Written as DNA, the CDR3 is TGCGCCAGCAGCAGTCGACAGGGGGCTGCAGATACGCAGTATTTT. Protein product: CASSSRQGAADTQYF.

This clone was seen a few times. The rearrangement uses TRBV28 and TRBJ2-1; 8 positions agree with TRBD2. V was clipped by 5 bases and J by 1 base; unmatched bases: 4. CDR1 and CDR2 (germline): MDHEN, SYDVKM. The CDR3 contains 15 residues. This CDR3 reads CASSVAGPSYNEQFF. CDR3 in DNA: TGTGCCAGCAGTGTAGCGGGGCCGTCCTACAATGAGCAGTTCTTC.

A remark on this clone: Other DNA sequences in this sample translate to the same CDR3. The V gene is TRBV18, the J gene TRBJ2-1; 7 bases are a match to TRBD2. CDR1 and CDR2 (germline): KGHSH, LQKENI. Trimming at V came to 3 bases and at J to 2 bases, leaving 4 bases not matched to a gene. This CDR3 is 15 amino acids long. The CDR3 DNA reads as TGTGCCAGCTCACCGGGGCTAGCGGCCTACAATGAGCAGTTCTTC. Amino acids: CASSPGLAAYNEQFF.

Only a few counts were recorded for this clone. V usage is TRBV7-2 and J usage is TRBJ2-7; TRBD2 matches 10 bases. This CDR3 spans 15 amino acids. Trimming at V came to 7 bases and at J to 3 bases, leaving 9 bases not matched to a gene. The germline V gene has CDR1 SGHTA and CDR2 FQGNSA. CDR3 amino acids: CASTLLAGFVYEQYF. The CDR3 nucleotides read TGTGCCAGCACCCTACTAGCGGGATTTGTCTACGAGCAGTACTTC.

In its sample, this clone was seen many times. The chain has TRBV29-1 and TRBJ2-5, with 11 bases fitting TRBD2. Per the germline V gene, CDR1 is SQVTM and CDR2 is ANQGSEA. After removal of 3 bases from V and 5 bases from J, the junction contained 2 bases not matched to a gene. This CDR3 region has 13 residues. CDR3 DNA: TGCAGCGTTGAGGGACTAGCGGAGGAGACCCAGTACTTC. Its protein product is CSVEGLAEETQYF.

V is TRBV6-5 and J is TRBJ1-4, with TRBD1 matching over 8 bases. The CDR3 spans 14 residues. The V gene's germline CDR1 is MNHEY and CDR2 SVGAGI. The V gene end was trimmed by 0 bases and the J gene end by 7 bases; junction bases not matched to a gene: 1. CDR3 DNA: TGTGCCAGCAGTTACTCTACAGGGGGTGAAAAACTGTTTTTT. Translating gives CASSYSTGGEKLFF.

This clone was picked up a small number of times. The chain carries TRBV7-3 and TRBJ2-3, with D possibly being TRBD2 (5 bases). The CDR3 length is 15 residues. Germline assignment: CDR1 SGHTA and CDR2 FQGTGA. V was trimmed by 5 bases and J by 1 base, leaving 13 bases between them. This CDR3 is CASSPAGLGTDTQYF. The CDR3 DNA is TGTGCCAGCAGCCCCGCGGGCCTTGGCACAGATACGCAGTATTTT.

The chain links TRBV18 to TRBJ2-5; D might be TRBD2 (6 bases). Germline CDR1 and CDR2: KGHSH and LQKENI. The CDR3 has 15 residues. Deletions cut 0 bases from V and 5 bases from J, with 13 bases between. The CDR3 spells CASSPPTQGGETQYF. In DNA, the CDR3 is TGTGCCAGCTCACCACCTACCCAGGGAGGCGAGACCCAGTACTTC. Complete variable domain (other parts from reference TRBV18 and TRBJ2-5): NAGVMQNPRHLVRRRGQEARLRCSPMKGHSHVYWYRQLPEEGLKFMVYLQKENIIDESGMPKERFSAEFPKEGPSILRIQQVVRGDSAAYFCASSPPTQGGETQYFGPGTRLLVL.

The chain carries TRBV9 and TRBJ2-1; 8 bases are a match to TRBD2. This CDR3 spans 15 amino acids. Germline V lookup: CDR1 SGDLS, CDR2 YYNGEE. Trimming removed 3 bases from V and 4 bases from J; junction bases left unmatched: 6. The CDR3 DNA reads TGTGCCAGCAGCGGGGATAGCGGGACTTACAATGAGCAGTTCTTC. Residues: CASSGDSGTYNEQFF.

The V and J genes are TRBV11-2 and TRBJ2-1; no firm D call. V gave up 5 bases and J gave up 7 bases, with 18 bases separating them. Germline V gene lookup returns CDR1 SGHAT and CDR2 FQNNGV. The CDR3 is 15 amino acids. The CDR3 nucleotides are TGTGCCAGCAGCCCACCGTCGGCAGGAAGAAATGAGCAGTTCTTC. Residues: CASSPPSAGRNEQFF.